A single sample is the source of the 32 T cell receptor beta chains below, sequenced in a study of Ad26.COV2.S vaccination and SARS-CoV-2 variants. The table came from immunoSEQ multiplex PCR; TCRdb's copy has only in-frame clones and leaves some out. The table has approximately 450,000 clones, 75% to 95% seen once. This sample's treatment: 19 received Ad26.COV2.S at low or high dose, single or two shots; roughly five received placebo; per-sample allocation not given. Material that was analyzed had been drawn on day 63 after the first vaccine or placebo injection. This specimen was peripheral blood, taken in a trial of Ad26.COV2.S vaccine versus placebo. The receptor set was obtained from a person between 18 and 65 years old who received the Ad26.COV2.S COVID-19 vaccine or a placebo.

V is TRBV7-9 and J is TRBJ2-5; weak D call: TRBD1 (6 bases). Germline values: CDR1 SEHNR, CDR2 FQNEAQ (reference sequence). V lost 4 bases, J lost 5 bases, and 17 bases lay in between. This CDR3 has 15 residues. The CDR3 coding sequence is TGTGCCAGCAGCTCACTACCAACAGGGACGGAGACCCAGTACTTC. This gives the protein CASSSLPTGTETQYF.

The CDR3 spells CASSYMSSYNSPLHF. The CDR3 DNA sequence: TGTGCCAGCAGTTACATGAGCTCCTATAATTCACCCCTCCACTTT. The chain links TRBV6-5 to TRBJ1-6; D is unresolved. Germline loops: CDR1 MNHEY, CDR2 SVGAGI. V gave up 2 bases and J gave up 0 bases, with 5 bases separating them. The CDR3 sequence is 15 residues long.

The rearrangement uses TRBV19 and TRBJ1-3; TRBD1 is a possible D gene (6 bases). Germline CDR1 is LNHDA and CDR2 is SQIVND (reference sequence). The CDR3 has 16 residues. Trimming took 4 bases from V and 0 from J, leaving 13 bases between them. The CDR3: CASSKGHLSSGNTIYF. The CDR3 nucleotides read TGTGCCAGTAGTAAGGGACACCTGAGCTCTGGAAACACCATATATTTT.

The V call is TRBV3-1 (or the pseudogene TRBV3-2), the J call TRBJ2-2; D gene uncertain. CDR1 and CDR2 (germline): LGHDT, YNNKEL (reference sequence). With 1 base removed from V and 4 bases from J, the gap between germline ends came to 10 bases. The CDR3 consists of 15 residues. CDR3 nucleotide sequence: TGTGCCAGCAGCCAAGGCACAATGGGCACCGGGGAGCTGTTTTTT. This translates into CASSQGTMGTGELFF.

This clone was counted a single time. The chain employs TRBV27 and TRBJ1-1; D remains unclear. There are 13 residues in the CDR3. From germline, CDR1 is MNHEY and CDR2 SMNVEV (reference sequence). Deletions cut 4 bases from V and 1 base from J, with 7 bases between. DNA for the CDR3: TGTGCCAGCAGTTATGGGCCGAACACTGAAGCTTTCTTT. Protein: CASSYGPNTEAFF.

The chain has TRBV28 and TRBJ1-5; 9 bases are shared with TRBD1. From germline, CDR1 is MDHEN and CDR2 SYDVKM. The length of the CDR3 is 14 residues. V trimming: 5 bases; J trimming: 6 bases; junction bases outside the gene matches: 5. CDR3 region: CASSHRGLGQPQHF. CDR3 bases: TGTGCCAGCAGTCACAGGGGGCTAGGTCAGCCCCAGCATTTT.

The rearrangement links TRBV14 to TRBJ2-4; D unclear. The length of the CDR3 is 11 residues. Trimming removed 4 bases from V and 9 bases from J, with 7 bases in between. The germline V gene has CDR1 SGHDN and CDR2 FVKESK. The CDR3 here is CASSPGFIQYF. DNA for the CDR3: TGTGCCAGCAGCCCTGGGTTCATTCAGTACTTC.

The chain uses TRBV29-1 and TRBJ2-1; 8 bases align to TRBD1. The CDR3 loop spans 13 amino acids. The trim removed 4 bases at V and 4 bases at J, leaving 3 bases unmatched. From germline, CDR1 is SQVTM and CDR2 ANQGSEA. The CDR3 loop reads CSVGTGFYNEQFF. The CDR3 coding sequence is TGCAGCGTTGGGACAGGGTTTTACAATGAGCAGTTCTTC.

The chain joins TRBV7-2 to TRBJ2-3; D remains ambiguous. This CDR3 spans 14 amino acids. The germline V and J ends were trimmed by 1 base and 3 bases, with 8 bases remaining between them. The germline V gene has CDR1 SGHTA and CDR2 FQGNSA. CDR3 sequence reads: CASSLGRRTDTQYF. The DNA for the CDR3 is TGTGCCAGCAGCTTAGGCCGAAGGACAGATACGCAGTATTTT.

The V call is TRBV7-9, the J call TRBJ2-3; the D is unclear. Trimming cost V 5 bases and J 1 base, with 22 bases left between them. Germline CDR1 is SEHNR and CDR2 is FQNEAQ (reference sequence). The CDR3 runs 18 residues. The CDR3 sequence is CASSPRWEPRIRTDTQYF. The CDR3 DNA reads as TGTGCCAGCAGCCCAAGGTGGGAACCTAGAATCCGCACAGATACGCAGTATTTT.

This clone was observed a few times. V gene TRBV27 combines with J gene TRBJ2-1; D possibly uses TRBD1 or TRBD2 (5 bases each). V lost 8 bases and J 9 bases, leaving 17 bases between the germline ends. The CDR3 loop spans 13 amino acids. The germline V gene encodes CDR1 MNHEY and CDR2 SMNVEV (reference sequence). CDR3 protein: CASGSGLWGEQFF. The CDR3 nucleotides are TGTGCCAGCGGATCGGGGCTGTGGGGTGAGCAGTTCTTC.

This chain connects TRBV27 to TRBJ2-7; 7 positions match TRBD1. In germline, CDR1 is MNHEY, CDR2 SMNVEV (reference sequence). The CDR3 extends over 12 amino acids. Trimming removed 8 bases from V and 3 bases from J; junction bases left unmatched: 4. The DNA for the CDR3 is TGTGCCAGCGGACAGGAAGGCTACGAGCAGTACTTC. Translating gives CASGQEGYEQYF.

The chain links TRBV29-1 to TRBJ2-5, with D possibly matching TRBD2 (5 bases). The V and J ends lost 2 bases and 5 bases respectively, with 18 bases between them. The CDR3 is 15 amino acids. Per the germline V gene, CDR1 is SQVTM and CDR2 is ANQGSEA. The CDR3 here is CSVEWVQRSGETQYF. The CDR3 DNA reads TGCAGCGTTGAATGGGTTCAGCGGTCCGGGGAGACCCAGTACTTC. The full variable domain, in which reference TRBV29-1 and TRBJ2-5 provide the parts outside the CDR3, is SAVISQKPSRDICQRGTSLTIQCQVDSQVTMMFWYRQQPGQSLTLIATANQGSEATYESGFVIDKFPISRPNLTFSTLTVSNMSPEDSSIYLCSVEWVQRSGETQYFGPGTRLLVL.

This chain uses TRBV6-6 with TRBJ1-2, with D maybe TRBD1 (5 bases). With 9 bases removed from V and 0 bases from J, the gap between germline ends came to 14 bases. CDR3 length: 14 residues. CDR1 is MNHNY and CDR2 is SVGAGI in the germline V gene (reference sequence). The CDR3 coding sequence is TGTGCCAGTTATATAGGGGTGGCTAACTATGGCTACACCTTC. This translates into CASYIGVANYGYTF.

The chain employs TRBV19 and TRBJ2-1; D not resolved. From germline, CDR1 is LNHDA and CDR2 SQIVND (reference sequence). Trimming removed 4 bases at V and 4 bases at J, with 5 bases between. The CDR3 sequence is 12 residues long. In DNA, the CDR3 is TGTGCCAGTAGTAACGAGTACAATGAGCAGTTCTTC. Translating gives CASSNEYNEQFF.

V is TRBV7-9 and J is TRBJ2-2, with a possible D match to TRBD1 (6 bases). CDR3 length: 16 residues. Trimming removed 1 base at V and 17 bases at J, with 26 bases between. Per germline, CDR1 SEHNR and CDR2 FQNEAQ (reference sequence). The CDR3 is CASSLVGPPEGGAQFF. CDR3 in DNA: TGTGCCAGCAGCTTAGTCGGTCCACCTGAAGGGGGAGCTCAATTTTTT.

The V and J genes are TRBV25-1 and TRBJ2-1; no clear D gene. Germline CDR1 and CDR2: MGHDK and SYGVNS. V was cut by 5 bases and J by 8 bases, with 4 bases left in between. The CDR3 consists of 10 residues. The CDR3 DNA sequence: TGTGCCAGCAGTATGGATGAGCAGTTCTTC. This sequence encodes CASSMDEQFF.

V and J are TRBV29-1 and TRBJ2-3, with D possibly TRBD2 on 5 matching bases. In germline, CDR1 is SQVTM, CDR2 ANQGSEA. Trimming removed 8 bases from V and 6 bases from J, with 18 bases in between. The CDR3 spans 13 residues. Here the CDR3 DNA reads TGCAGCCCGAGAGGTTTGGGAGAGGATACGCAGTATTTT. It encodes CSPRGLGEDTQYF.

Comment on this clone: Other DNA variants within this sample encode the same CDR3. The V gene is TRBV6-2 or TRBV6-3, the J gene TRBJ1-2; no clear D. Germline V gene sequence: CDR1 MNHEY, CDR2 SVGEGT. The V end lost 2 bases, the J end lost 8 bases, and 6 bases lay between the germline ends. The CDR3 has 11 amino acids. The CDR3 nucleotides are TGTGCCAGCAGTTACGGCGGGGGCTACACCTTC. This sequence encodes CASSYGGGYTF.

This clone was picked up a small number of times. The gene calls are TRBV7-9 and TRBJ1-6; TRBD1 might be the D (6 bases). Germline values: CDR1 SEHNR, CDR2 FQNEAQ (reference sequence). The V end was cut by 4 bases, the J end by 7 bases, with 8 bases between. The CDR3 runs to 13 residues. CDR3 in DNA: TGTGCCAGCAGCTCACAGGGAAATTCACCCCTCCACTTT. This sequence encodes CASSSQGNSPLHF. Drawing the rest from reference TRBV7-9 and TRBJ1-6, the complete variable domain is DTGVSQNPRHKITKRGQNVTFRCDPISEHNRLYWYRQTLGQGPEFLTYFQNEAQLEKSRLLSDRFSAERPKGSFSTLEIQRTEQGDSAMYLCASSSQGNSPLHFGNGTRLTVT.

The chain combines TRBV28 with TRBJ1-2, with 9 positions matching TRBD1. The V gene's germline CDR1 is MDHEN and CDR2 SYDVKM. This CDR3 is built from 14 residues. V trimming: 10 bases; J trimming: 5 bases; junction bases outside the gene matches: 11. The DNA of the CDR3 is TGTGCCACCGAACAGGGGGCGGCTCCTTATGGCTACACCTTC. Protein product: CATEQGAAPYGYTF.

The chain employs TRBV2 and TRBJ1-2; D gene unclear. Looked up from germline, CDR1 is SNHLY and CDR2 is FYNNEI. The CDR3 runs to 12 residues. Trimming shortened V by 8 bases and J by 2 bases, and 9 bases separated the two germline ends. The CDR3 loop reads CASCLGNYGYTF. DNA for the CDR3: TGTGCCAGCTGCCTGGGGAACTATGGCTACACCTTC.

The J gene is TRBJ1-2, the V gene TRBV7-2; D possibly corresponds to TRBD1 (6 bases). Per the germline V gene, CDR1 is SGHTA and CDR2 is FQGNSA. V lost 1 base, J lost 8 bases, and 11 bases lay in between. CDR3 length: 13 amino acids. The CDR3 here is CASSLDRESGYTF. DNA of the CDR3: TGTGCCAGCAGCTTAGACAGGGAGTCCGGCTACACCTTC. Filled out from reference TRBV7-2 and TRBJ1-2, the complete variable domain reads GAGVSQSPSNKVTEKGKDVELRCDPISGHTALYWYRQSLGQGLEFLIYFQGNSAPDKSGLPSDRFSAERTGGSVSTLTIQRTQQEDSAVYLCASSLDRESGYTFGSGTRLTVV.

This chain uses TRBV7-9 with TRBJ2-7; D may match TRBD1 or TRBD2 (5 bases each). The germline V gene encodes CDR1 SEHNR and CDR2 FQNEAQ (reference sequence). This CDR3 is built from 15 residues. The ends were cut back, 3 bases at V and 3 bases at J, with 15 bases in the middle. The CDR3 region is CASSLGRLGYYEQYF. The CDR3 DNA sequence: TGTGCCAGCAGCTTGGGACGTTTGGGATACTACGAGCAGTACTTC.

The chain employs TRBV12-5 and TRBJ2-3, with 13 positions matching TRBD2. CDR3 length equals 17 residues. Germline V gene lookup returns CDR1 LGHNT and CDR2 FRNRAP. Trimming took 7 bases from V and 0 from J; bases not matched to a gene: 7. CDR3 loop: CASAQGTSGVSTDTQYF. The CDR3 DNA is TGTGCTAGTGCCCAAGGGACTAGCGGGGTTAGCACAGATACGCAGTATTTT.

The genes are TRBV27 and TRBJ2-7; D may be TRBD1 (6 bases). Germline values: CDR1 MNHEY, CDR2 SMNVEV (reference sequence). The CDR3 runs to 16 residues. The V end was cut by 5 bases, the J end by 0 bases, with 17 bases between. The CDR3 DNA reads TGTGCCAGCAGTGGCCCCCGGGACAAAAGCTCCTACGAGCAGTACTTC. As protein: CASSGPRDKSSYEQYF.

The J gene is TRBJ2-5, the V gene TRBV5-1, with 8 bases that match TRBD2. CDR3 size: 16 residues. J lost 2 bases, V lost 4 bases, and 10 bases had no gene match. CDR1 and CDR2 (germline): SGHRS, YFSETQ. The CDR3, as DNA: TGCGCCAGCAGCCTTGGAGCGGGGGAGGAGCAAGAGACCCAGTACTTC. It is translated as CASSLGAGEEQETQYF.

The genes are TRBV27 and TRBJ1-6, with TRBD1 matching 7 bases. The germline gives CDR1 MNHEY, CDR2 SMNVEV (reference sequence). The CDR3 sequence is 15 residues long. Germline trimming cut 3 bases from V and 7 bases from J; bases unmatched to any gene: 6. This CDR3 is CASSLVTGKNSPLHF. The DNA of the CDR3 is TGTGCCAGCAGTTTGGTGACAGGGAAAAATTCACCCCTCCACTTT.

The chain uses TRBV18 and TRBJ2-7, with unresolved D. This CDR3 comprises 14 residues. From germline, CDR1 is KGHSH and CDR2 LQKENI. The ends were cut back, 6 bases at V and 3 bases at J, with 15 bases in the middle. The CDR3 nucleotides are TGTGCCAGCTCGCTTTCCGGGTCTCACTACGAGCAGTACTTC. This translates into CASSLSGSHYEQYF.

This clone was observed a handful of times. This rearrangement joins TRBV7-6 to TRBJ2-7; D is perhaps TRBD1 (6 bases). The CDR3 extends over 14 amino acids. Looked up from germline, CDR1 is SGHVS and CDR2 is FNYEAQ. V was pared by 1 base and J by 2 bases, with 9 bases between. The CDR3 protein is CASSLGQVTYEQYF. CDR3 nucleotide sequence: TGTGCCAGCAGCTTAGGACAGGTAACCTACGAGCAGTACTTC. Full variable domain (outside the CDR3, taken from reference TRBV7-6 and TRBJ2-7): GAGVSQSPRYKVTKRGQDVALRCDPISGHVSLYWYRQALGQGPEFLTYFNYEAQQDKSGLPNDRFSAERPEGSISTLTIQRTEQRDSAMYRCASSLGQVTYEQYFGPGTRLTVT.

The chain employs TRBV21-1 and TRBJ2-2; TRBD2, the D gene given by the table, was not confirmed from the DNA. TRBV21-1 is deemed a pseudogene. The CDR3 totals 19 residues. The CDR3 reads CAKSSGVLAGISRVGELFF. The CDR3, as DNA: TGTGCCAAGAGCTCCGGGGTACTAGCGGGAATTTCAAGGGTCGGGGAGCTGTTTTTT.

CDR3 region: CASSIVQGAVNIQYF. CDR3 DNA: TGTGCCAGTAGTATAGTCCAGGGGGCTGTAAACATTCAGTACTTC. The V call is TRBV19, the J call TRBJ2-4, with 8 bases aligning to TRBD1. CDR1 is LNHDA and CDR2 is SQIVND in the germline V gene (reference sequence). J gave up 6 bases and V 1 base, and 5 bases lay outside the gene matches. The CDR3 length is 15 residues.